Listed here are 21 T cell receptor beta chains from one sample, sequenced in a study of blood T cell repertoires in COVID-19. The method was immunoSEQ multiplex PCR; TCRdb's version includes in-frame clones alone and lacks a portion of them. This table holds more than 45,000 clones, roughly 86% found once. The specimen was peripheral blood. Receptors originate from a human donor with active COVID-19. The donor label of this sample is uncertain.

The chain uses TRBV19 and TRBJ2-7; 8 bases agree with TRBD1. There are 14 residues in the CDR3. V lost 4 bases, J lost 5 bases, and 7 bases stayed unmatched. Per the germline V gene, CDR1 is LNHDA and CDR2 is SQIVND (reference sequence). DNA of the CDR3: TGTGCCAGTAGTAGAAGACAGGGGACCCACGAGCAGTACTTC. Translating it yields CASSRRQGTHEQYF.

J is TRBJ1-2 and V is TRBV5-4, with 9 bases aligning to TRBD1. Trimming took 4 bases from V and 7 from J; bases not matched to a gene: 11. Looked up from germline, CDR1 is SGHNT and CDR2 is YYREEE (reference sequence). The CDR3 sequence is 15 residues long. CDR3 loop: CASSRGAGQGSGYTF. For the CDR3, the DNA is TGTGCCAGCAGCCGAGGGGCGGGACAGGGCTCTGGCTACACCTTC.

This chain uses TRBV9 with TRBJ1-3; D is unresolved. Per the germline V gene, CDR1 is SGDLS and CDR2 is YYNGEE. The CDR3 loop spans 15 amino acids. With 0 bases removed from V and 0 bases from J, the gap between germline ends came to 7 bases. CDR3 nucleotide sequence: TGTGCCAGCAGCGTAGATCCGAGCTCTGGAAACACCATATATTTT. This codes for CASSVDPSSGNTIYF. The full variable domain, with the rest looked up from reference TRBV9 and TRBJ1-3, is DSGVTQTPKHLITATGQRVTLRCSPRSGDLSVYWYQQSLDQGLQFLIQYYNGEERAKGNILERFSAQQFPDLHSELNLSSLELGDSALYFCASSVDPSSGNTIYFGEGSWLTVV.

The CDR3: CATSRGAGQNTEAFF. The CDR3 DNA sequence: TGTGCCACCAGCAGAGGCGCAGGGCAGAACACTGAAGCTTTCTTT. The rearrangement uses TRBV15 and TRBJ1-1; weak D call: TRBD1 (5 bases). CDR3 length equals 15 residues. The V and J ends lost 1 base and 1 base respectively, with 10 bases between them. Per germline, CDR1 LNHNV and CDR2 YYDKDF (reference sequence).

J is TRBJ2-7 and V is TRBV29-1; 13 nucleotides align to TRBD2. Germline values: CDR1 SQVTM, CDR2 ANQGSEA. The junction had 3 bases not matched to a gene; V was cut back by 4 bases and J by 3 bases. CDR3 length: 14 residues. The CDR3 coding sequence is TGCAGCGTTGTTGGACTAGCGGGAGTCTACGAGCAGTACTTC. It codes for CSVVGLAGVYEQYF.

The chain combines TRBV27 with TRBJ2-3; 8 positions agree with TRBD2. Germline V gives CDR1 MNHEY, CDR2 SMNVEV (reference sequence). The CDR3 is made up of 15 amino acids. V shed 5 bases and J 6 bases; nucleotides not matched to a gene: 10. The DNA for the CDR3 is TGTGCCAGCAGTCAGCGGGGGAACCCCCTGGATACGCAGTATTTT. This sequence encodes CASSQRGNPLDTQYF.

The V gene is TRBV11-3, the J gene TRBJ2-7; D is possibly TRBD1 (6 bases). Trimming cost V 2 bases and J 7 bases, with 18 bases left between them. The CDR3 runs 15 residues. Germline values: CDR1 SGHNT, CDR2 YENEEA. In DNA, the CDR3 is TGTGCCAGCAGCTTATATCGGGACATAGCTTGGGAGCAGTACTTC. This translates into CASSLYRDIAWEQYF. Combining the CDR3 with reference TRBV11-3 and TRBJ2-7 gives the whole variable domain EAGVVQSPRYKIIEKKQPVAFWCNPISGHNTLYWYLQNLGQGPELLIRYENEEAVDDSQLPKDRFSAERLKGVDSTLKIQPAELGDSAVYLCASSLYRDIAWEQYFGPGTRLTVT.

The table lists this clone with a count of one. The genes are TRBV29-1 and TRBJ2-7; 9 nucleotides line up with TRBD2. Trimming removed 0 bases from V and 4 bases from J; junction bases left unmatched: 7. The CDR3 runs to 15 residues. Germline V gives CDR1 SQVTM, CDR2 ANQGSEA. DNA of the CDR3: TGCAGCGTTGAAGACCGCGGGAGGGAGGGATACGAGCAGTACTTC. This gives the protein CSVEDRGREGYEQYF.

The chain is built from TRBV5-1 and TRBJ2-3, with D maybe TRBD2 (6 bases). Trimming pared 0 bases from V and 6 bases from J, leaving 14 bases between. Germline loops: CDR1 SGHRS, CDR2 YFSETQ. The CDR3 is 15 residues long. The CDR3 nucleotides are TGCGCCAGCAGCTTGGTTTTCGGGGGAGAGGATACGCAGTATTTT. The encoded protein is CASSLVFGGEDTQYF.

This sequence joins TRBV20-1 and TRBJ2-7; D might be TRBD2 (6 bases). Germline V gene sequence: CDR1 DFQATT, CDR2 SNEGSKA (reference sequence). Trimming cost V 3 bases and J 6 bases, with 24 bases left between them. There are 16 residues in the CDR3. The CDR3 protein is CSASLTQNPLGGEQYF. CDR3 coding DNA: TGCAGTGCTAGTTTGACACAGAACCCTCTCGGGGGCGAGCAGTACTTC.

This rearrangement joins TRBV24-1 to TRBJ2-1; TRBD1 might be the D (7 bases). Per the germline V gene, CDR1 is KGHDR and CDR2 is SFDVKD. Trimming removed 2 bases at V and 7 bases at J, with 14 bases between. There are 15 residues in the CDR3. CDR3 protein: CATSDSARGDNEQFF. CDR3 in DNA: TGTGCCACCAGTGATTCAGCCAGGGGGGATAATGAGCAGTTCTTC.

The chain has TRBV9 and TRBJ2-7; D is ambiguous. V lost 0 bases and J lost 3, with 13 bases in between. CDR1 is SGDLS, CDR2 YYNGEE, per germline. The CDR3 length is 15 residues. CDR3 nucleotides: TGTGCCAGCAGCGTAGCACCCGGGTTAGACTACGAGCAGTACTTC. Protein product: CASSVAPGLDYEQYF.

Regarding this clone: At one end, the junction sequence differs from germline, possibly due to a read error. The rearrangement uses TRBV7-7 and TRBJ2-5; no clear D gene. Germline CDR1 and CDR2: SSHAT and FNYEAQ (reference sequence). This CDR3 is 15 amino acids long. CDR3 amino acids: CASSSVTHPQETQYF. The CDR3 region has the DNA TGTGCTAGCAGCTCCGTCACTCATCCCCAAGAGACCCAGTACTTC.

V gene TRBV27 combines with J gene TRBJ1-2, with 8 bases that match TRBD1. The CDR3 contains 13 residues. Germline V gene sequence: CDR1 MNHEY, CDR2 SMNVEV (reference sequence). V gave up 8 bases and J gave up 5 bases; unmatched junction bases: 7. Written as DNA, the CDR3 is TGTGCCAGCGGACAGGGAGATTTTTATGGCTACACCTTC. It translates to CASGQGDFYGYTF.

This clone showed up just once. The CDR3 is CATSGLGQGLEETQYF. The CDR3 region has the DNA TGTGCCACCAGCGGTTTGGGACAGGGTCTCGAGGAGACCCAGTACTTC. V gene TRBV15 combines with J gene TRBJ2-5, with TRBD1 identical over 9 bases. The CDR3 spans 16 residues. Germline V gene sequence: CDR1 LNHNV, CDR2 YYDKDF (reference sequence). J lost 5 bases, V lost 5 bases, and 12 bases had no gene match.

The chain combines TRBV29-1 with TRBJ1-2; D may be TRBD1 (5 bases). In germline, CDR1 is SQVTM, CDR2 ANQGSEA. The V end lost 0 bases, the J end lost 4 bases, and 12 bases lay between the germline ends. The CDR3 is made up of 14 amino acids. The CDR3 sequence: CSVEDAQGGYGYTF. In DNA, the CDR3 is TGCAGCGTTGAAGATGCGCAGGGAGGCTATGGCTACACCTTC.

The gene calls are TRBV10-3 and TRBJ1-2; 7 nucleotides line up with TRBD1. This CDR3 spans 14 amino acids. In germline, CDR1 is ENHRY, CDR2 SYGVKD. The ends lost 6 bases at V and 8 bases at J; junction bases unmatched: 12. The CDR3 is CAISETGPSGGYTF. The CDR3 DNA follows: TGTGCCATCAGCGAGACAGGGCCCTCGGGCGGCTACACCTTC.

This chain's CDR3 is CASSLTGTLTYEQYF. CDR3 sequence (DNA): TGTGCCAGCAGCCTTACCGGGACACTTACCTACGAGCAGTACTTC. The gene calls are TRBV28 and TRBJ2-7, with D possibly TRBD1 on 6 matching bases. Germline V gene sequence: CDR1 MDHEN, CDR2 SYDVKM. The V gene lost 6 bases and the J gene lost 2 bases, with 17 bases spanning the gap. The CDR3 sequence is 15 residues long.

The V call is TRBV6-5, the J call TRBJ2-7; 7 nucleotides agree with TRBD1. Trimming at V came to 0 bases and at J to 5 bases, leaving 10 bases not matched to a gene. The CDR3 has 16 amino acids. The germline gives CDR1 MNHEY, CDR2 SVGAGI. CDR3 nucleotides: TGTGCCAGCAGTTACTCGACAGGGTACGGTTTTAACGAGCAGTACTTC. This translates into CASSYSTGYGFNEQYF.

The gene calls are TRBV24-1 and TRBJ2-3; D possibly corresponds to TRBD2 (5 bases). The CDR3 runs 16 residues. Deletions cut 4 bases from V and 3 bases from J, with 16 bases between. Germline V gene data show CDR1 as KGHDR and CDR2 as SFDVKD. The CDR3 coding sequence is TGTGCCACCAGTGACACGAGGGCCTCTGTTACAGATACGCAGTATTTT. Residues: CATSDTRASVTDTQYF.

This chain uses TRBV2 with TRBJ1-2, with 7 bases identical to TRBD1. The trim removed 2 bases at V and 0 bases at J, leaving 9 bases unmatched. This CDR3 region has 17 residues. CDR1 and CDR2 from the germline V gene are SNHLY and FYNNEI. CDR3 sequence (DNA): TGTGCCAGCAGTGAAAAGGGGGCAGAGACAGCTAACTATGGCTACACCTTC. It yields the protein CASSEKGAETANYGYTF.